The 25 T cell receptor beta chains listed next were all sequenced from one sample in a study of cytomegalovirus exposure and HLA in healthy donors. The PCR had 60 Vbeta and 13 Jbeta primers. Some clones are missing from TCRdb's copy, which holds only in-frame ones; the method was immunoSEQ multiplex PCR. The sample has about 210,000 clones, nearly 80% seen once. The sequenced sample was PBMCs. The source is a male donor in good health and CMV-seronegative.

The V gene is TRBV28, the J gene TRBJ2-3; 11 bases fit TRBD1. J was trimmed by 5 bases and V by 3 bases; bases with no gene match: 4. This CDR3 spans 15 amino acids. Germline CDR1 MDHEN, CDR2 SYDVKM. The CDR3 bases are TGTGCCAGCAGTTTGGACAGGGGGCGGGTAGATACGCAGTATTTT. This gives the protein CASSLDRGRVDTQYF.

This clone has just a few counts. The chain carries TRBV6-1 and TRBJ2-1; TRBD2 matches 11 bases. With 10 bases clipped from V and 8 bases from J, the junction kept 13 bases outside the gene matches. Germline CDR1 is MNHNS and CDR2 is SASEGT. The CDR3 is 15 residues long. The CDR3 nucleotides read TGTGCCACAGTTTCTAGCGGGAGGATAAACGATGAGCAGTTCTTC. It yields the protein CATVSSGRINDEQFF.

This rearrangement joins TRBV4-3 to TRBJ2-7; D might be TRBD2 (5 bases). CDR1 and CDR2 (germline): LGHNA, YSLEER. The CDR3 contains 15 residues. The ends were cut back, 0 bases at V and 2 bases at J, with 11 bases in the middle. In nucleotides, the CDR3 is TGCGCCAGCAGCCAAGAGGTCCTAGCCACCTACGAGCAGTACTTC. Translating gives CASSQEVLATYEQYF.

J is TRBJ2-7 and V is TRBV7-3, with 8 bases aligning to TRBD2. The V segment lost 5 bases and the J segment 4 bases; nucleotides outside the gene matches: 7. Germline CDR1 reads SGHTA; CDR2 reads FQGTGA. The CDR3 has 14 residues. CDR3 nucleotides: TGTGCCAGCAGCCGAACGGGGGGGGGATACGAGCAGTACTTC. Translated, it gives CASSRTGGGYEQYF.

This chain links TRBV13 with TRBJ1-1; D perhaps matches TRBD1 (5 bases). Germline V gives CDR1 PRHDT, CDR2 FYEKMQ (reference sequence). Trimming left V 2 bases short and J 4 bases short, with 17 bases between. This CDR3 has 16 amino acids. The CDR3 sequence: CASSLRGPGQGTEAFF. Written as DNA, the CDR3 is TGTGCCAGCAGCTTACGTGGGCCCGGGCAGGGCACTGAAGCTTTCTTT.

The chain has TRBV10-3 and TRBJ2-2; TRBD2 is a possible D gene (5 bases). Germline CDR1 and CDR2: ENHRY and SYGVKD. V shed 8 bases and J shed 1 base, with 8 bases lying between them. The CDR3 is made up of 13 amino acids. DNA of the CDR3: TGTGCCATCGAGGGCGAGAACACCGGGGAGCTGTTTTTT. It is translated as CAIEGENTGELFF.

The chain combines TRBV4-3 with TRBJ2-5; 8 nucleotides line up with TRBD2. CDR1 and CDR2 (germline): LGHNA, YSLEER. V shed 4 bases and J 2 bases; nucleotides not matched to a gene: 6. The CDR3 totals 15 residues. CDR3 DNA sequence: TGCGCCAGCAGCCTCGGGGGGGGGTTACAAGAGACCCAGTACTTC. Its protein product is CASSLGGGLQETQYF.

V is TRBV7-2 and J is TRBJ2-7, with TRBD2 as a possible D gene (6 bases). The CDR3 runs 15 residues. Germline-derived CDR1 and CDR2 are SGHTA and FQGNSA. V dropped 6 bases and J dropped 7 bases, with 22 bases sitting between them. The CDR3 region is CASRPPTSPFGEQYF. Written as DNA, the CDR3 is TGTGCCAGCAGGCCACCTACTAGCCCCTTTGGGGAGCAGTACTTC. Full variable domain (outside the CDR3, taken from reference TRBV7-2 and TRBJ2-7): GAGVSQSPSNKVTEKGKDVELRCDPISGHTALYWYRQSLGQGLEFLIYFQGNSAPDKSGLPSDRFSAERTGGSVSTLTIQRTQQEDSAVYLCASRPPTSPFGEQYFGPGTRLTVT.

The rearrangement joins TRBV4-2 to TRBJ2-1; D gene uncertain. V was pared by 0 bases and J by 0 bases, with 18 bases between. Germline V gene lookup returns CDR1 LGHNA and CDR2 YNFKEQ. CDR3 length: 19 residues. The CDR3 loop is CASSQDAPWAQSSYNEQFF. DNA of the CDR3: TGTGCCAGCAGCCAAGATGCCCCGTGGGCGCAGAGCTCCTACAATGAGCAGTTCTTC.

V gene TRBV27 combines with J gene TRBJ1-2, with D perhaps TRBD1 (6 bases). Deletions cut 4 bases from V and 7 bases from J, with 19 bases between. CDR1 and CDR2 (germline): MNHEY, SMNVEV (reference sequence). This CDR3 spans 15 amino acids. Written as DNA, the CDR3 is TGTGCCAGCAGTTCGGCAGGGGCCGAAACGGGTGGCTACACCTTC. This codes for CASSSAGAETGGYTF.

The V and J genes are TRBV5-4 and TRBJ2-7; the D gene is possibly TRBD1 (5 bases). CDR1 and CDR2 from the germline V gene are SGHNT and YYREEE (reference sequence). The CDR3 covers 14 residues. The ends were cut back, 0 bases at V and 1 base at J, with 8 bases in the middle. The CDR3: CASSLDPGSYEQYF. CDR3 DNA: TGTGCCAGCAGCTTGGATCCAGGGTCCTACGAGCAGTACTTC.

In its sample, this clone was seen a few times. The chain recombines TRBV14 with TRBJ2-7; unclear D gene. This CDR3 has 11 amino acids. Germline loops: CDR1 SGHDN, CDR2 FVKESK. V gave up 3 bases and J gave up 3 bases, with 3 bases separating them. The CDR3 coding sequence is TGTGCCAGCAGCCAGAGCTACGAGCAGTACTTC. It encodes CASSQSYEQYF.

The J gene is TRBJ1-2, the V gene TRBV28; 10 nucleotides match TRBD1. The trim removed 2 bases at V and 2 bases at J, leaving 2 bases unmatched. This CDR3 contains 15 residues. The V gene's germline CDR1 is MDHEN and CDR2 SYDVKM. As DNA, the CDR3 is TGTGCCAGCAGTTTACGGGGACAGGGGAACTATGGCTACACCTTC. It encodes CASSLRGQGNYGYTF.

This chain links TRBV28 with TRBJ1-6; D is possibly TRBD1 (5 bases). The germline V gene has CDR1 MDHEN and CDR2 SYDVKM. The CDR3 has 15 amino acids. Trimming removed 7 bases at V and 5 bases at J, with 15 bases between. CDR3 in amino acids: CASTPGGRDNSPLHF. In DNA form, the CDR3 reads TGTGCCAGCACCCCGGGGGGGAGGGATAATTCACCCCTCCACTTT.

The chain employs TRBV9 and TRBJ1-6; maybe TRBD1 (6 bases). V was clipped by 3 bases and J by 7 bases, with 11 bases between them. The germline CDR1 and CDR2 sequences are SGDLS and YYNGEE. The length of the CDR3 is 14 residues. The chain's CDR3 is CASSASTGNSPLHF. In DNA form, the CDR3 reads TGTGCCAGCAGCGCGTCTACAGGGAATTCACCCCTCCACTTT.

The chain recombines TRBV19 with TRBJ2-6; 9 bases align to TRBD1. The V gene end was trimmed by 8 bases and the J gene end by 0 bases; junction bases not matched to a gene: 14. CDR1 LNHDA and CDR2 SQIVND come from the germline V gene (reference sequence). There are 19 residues in the CDR3. This chain's CDR3 is CASGLSRDRASSGANVLTF. CDR3 bases: TGTGCCAGTGGCTTATCGAGGGACAGGGCAAGCTCTGGGGCCAACGTCCTGACTTTC.

CDR3 protein: CASSIGTGGIETQYF. The CDR3 DNA reads TGTGCCAGCAGCATCGGGACAGGGGGAATTGAGACCCAGTACTTC. The chain joins TRBV7-3 to TRBJ2-5; 11 bases map to TRBD1. The CDR3 covers 15 residues. The V segment lost 5 bases and the J segment 5 bases; nucleotides outside the gene matches: 7. Per germline, CDR1 SGHTA and CDR2 FQGTGA.

In its sample, this clone was seen a few times. The chain uses TRBV6-5 and TRBJ2-1; D may be TRBD2 (7 bases). V was shortened by 9 bases and J by 4 bases, with 16 bases between the two germline ends. CDR3 size: 14 residues. Germline V lookup: CDR1 MNHEY, CDR2 SVGAGI. DNA for the CDR3: TGTGCCAGTCATATCGGGGGGCAATACAATGAGCAGTTCTTC. It encodes CASHIGGQYNEQFF.

The chain joins TRBV30 to TRBJ1-6, with a weak D call TRBD1 (6 bases). CDR3 length: 14 amino acids. Per the germline V gene, CDR1 is GTSNPN and CDR2 is SVGIG (reference sequence). Trimming stripped 0 bases from V and 6 bases from J, with 9 bases between. CDR3 sequence reads: CAWSVVRGNSPLHF. The CDR3 nucleotides are TGTGCCTGGAGTGTAGTCAGGGGTAATTCACCCCTCCACTTT.

The genes are TRBV28 and TRBJ1-5; D might be TRBD1 (6 bases). The germline CDR1 and CDR2 sequences are MDHEN and SYDVKM. The CDR3 runs to 20 residues. Trimming took off 1 base at V and 5 bases at J, with 27 bases between the two ends. In nucleotides, the CDR3 is TGTGCCAGCAGTTTATTTCTTTTGTCCCTTCAGGGGAAGGAGGATCAGCCCCAGCATTTT. Its protein product is CASSLFLLSLQGKEDQPQHF.

The chain recombines TRBV2 with TRBJ2-7, with D tentatively TRBD1 (5 bases). Germline CDR1 and CDR2: SNHLY and FYNNEI. V shed 6 bases and J shed 0 bases, with 12 bases lying between them. CDR3 size: 14 residues. CDR3 region: CASRGPPSSYEQYF. The CDR3 DNA reads TGTGCCAGCAGGGGGCCCCCGAGCTCCTACGAGCAGTACTTC.

This clone came up a few times. The chain uses TRBV25-1 and TRBJ2-1, with 7 bases fitting TRBD1. The germline V gene has CDR1 MGHDK and CDR2 SYGVNS. CDR3 length: 14 residues. The ends lost 3 bases at V and 6 bases at J; junction bases unmatched: 5. CDR3 DNA sequence: TGTGCCAGCAGTGACAGGACAGGCTTCAATGAGCAGTTCTTC. Its protein product is CASSDRTGFNEQFF.

The chain carries TRBV5-1 and TRBJ1-1; 7 bases are a match to TRBD1. The germline V gene has CDR1 SGHRS and CDR2 YFSETQ. The CDR3 extends over 15 amino acids. The J segment lost 2 bases and the V segment lost 4 bases, leaving 8 bases of the junction unmatched. CDR3 protein: CASSGRTGSNTEAFF. Written as DNA, the CDR3 is TGCGCCAGCAGCGGAAGGACAGGATCAAACACTGAAGCTTTCTTT.

This clone was seen once. The rearrangement links TRBV19 to TRBJ2-6; no firm D call. Germline V gives CDR1 LNHDA, CDR2 SQIVND (reference sequence). V was trimmed by 7 bases and J by 0 bases, leaving 7 bases between them. There are 14 residues in the CDR3. CDR3 protein: CASTSHSGANVLTF. CDR3 in DNA: TGTGCCAGTACCTCACACTCTGGGGCCAACGTCCTGACTTTC.

The chain recombines TRBV11-2 with TRBJ1-2; 11 bases agree with TRBD1. CDR1 and CDR2 (germline): SGHAT, FQNNGV. With 5 bases clipped from V and 4 bases from J, the junction kept 3 bases outside the gene matches. The CDR3 totals 14 residues. CDR3 DNA: TGTGCCAGCAGCCCCGGGACAGGGGGCTATGGCTACACCTTC. Encoded protein: CASSPGTGGYGYTF.